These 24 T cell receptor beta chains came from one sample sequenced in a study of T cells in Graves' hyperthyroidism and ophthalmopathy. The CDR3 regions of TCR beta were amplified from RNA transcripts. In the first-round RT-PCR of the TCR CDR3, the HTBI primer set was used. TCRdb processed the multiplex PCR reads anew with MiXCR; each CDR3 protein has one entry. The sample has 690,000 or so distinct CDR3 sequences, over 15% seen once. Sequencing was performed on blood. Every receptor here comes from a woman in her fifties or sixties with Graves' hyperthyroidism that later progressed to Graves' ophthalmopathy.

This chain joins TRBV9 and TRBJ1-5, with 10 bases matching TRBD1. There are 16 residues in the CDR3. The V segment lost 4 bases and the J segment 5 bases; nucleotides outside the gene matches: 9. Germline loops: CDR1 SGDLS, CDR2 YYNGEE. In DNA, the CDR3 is TGTGCCAGCAGCCCCGGGACAGGGGATTTCCATCAGCCCCAGCATTTT. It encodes CASSPGTGDFHQPQHF.

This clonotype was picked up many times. The DNA of the CDR3 is TGTGCCAGCAGCCCTCTAGCGGGGGGGCCCCACAATGAGCAGTTCTTC. Encoded protein: CASSPLAGGPHNEQFF. The gene calls are TRBV7-6 and TRBJ2-1, with 12 nucleotides matching TRBD2. CDR1 is SGHVS and CDR2 is FNYEAQ in the germline V gene. This CDR3 has 16 amino acids. The ends lost 5 bases at V and 5 bases at J; junction bases unmatched: 7.

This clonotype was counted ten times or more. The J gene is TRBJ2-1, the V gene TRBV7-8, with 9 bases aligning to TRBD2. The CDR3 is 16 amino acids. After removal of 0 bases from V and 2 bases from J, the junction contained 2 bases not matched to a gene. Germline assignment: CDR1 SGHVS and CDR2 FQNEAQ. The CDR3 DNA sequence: TGTGCCAGCAGCTTAGCACTAGCGGGTACCTACAATGAGCAGTTCTTC. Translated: CASSLALAGTYNEQFF.

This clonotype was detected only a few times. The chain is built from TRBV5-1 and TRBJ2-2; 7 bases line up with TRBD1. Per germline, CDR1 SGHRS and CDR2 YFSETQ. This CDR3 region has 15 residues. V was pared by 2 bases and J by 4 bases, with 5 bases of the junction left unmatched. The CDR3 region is CASSFTGAGTGELFF. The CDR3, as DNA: TGCGCCAGCAGCTTCACAGGGGCAGGCACCGGGGAGCTGTTTTTT.

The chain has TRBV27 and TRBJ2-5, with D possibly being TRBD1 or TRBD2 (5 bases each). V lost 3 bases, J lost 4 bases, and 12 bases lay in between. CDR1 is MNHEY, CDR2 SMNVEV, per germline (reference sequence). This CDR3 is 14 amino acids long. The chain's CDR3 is CASSFVGARETQYF. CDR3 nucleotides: TGTGCCAGCAGTTTTGTCGGGGCGAGAGAGACCCAGTACTTC.

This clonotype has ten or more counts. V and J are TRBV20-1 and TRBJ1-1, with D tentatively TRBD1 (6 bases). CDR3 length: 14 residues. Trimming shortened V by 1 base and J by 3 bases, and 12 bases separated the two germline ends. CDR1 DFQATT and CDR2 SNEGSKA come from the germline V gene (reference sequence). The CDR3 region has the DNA TGCAGTGCTAGAGTAACAGGGCGAGACACTGAAGCTTTCTTT. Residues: CSARVTGRDTEAFF.

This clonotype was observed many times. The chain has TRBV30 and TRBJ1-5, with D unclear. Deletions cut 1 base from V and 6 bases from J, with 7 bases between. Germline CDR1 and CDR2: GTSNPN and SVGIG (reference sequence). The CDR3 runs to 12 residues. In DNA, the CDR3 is TGTGCCTGGAGTGCTCTCGGTCAGCCCCAGCATTTT. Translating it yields CAWSALGQPQHF.

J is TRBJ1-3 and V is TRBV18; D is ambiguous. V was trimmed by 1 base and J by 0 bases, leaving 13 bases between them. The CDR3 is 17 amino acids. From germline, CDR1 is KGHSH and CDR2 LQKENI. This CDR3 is CASSPRVRPISGNTIYF. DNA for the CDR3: TGTGCCAGCTCACCACGAGTAAGACCGATCTCTGGAAACACCATATATTTT.

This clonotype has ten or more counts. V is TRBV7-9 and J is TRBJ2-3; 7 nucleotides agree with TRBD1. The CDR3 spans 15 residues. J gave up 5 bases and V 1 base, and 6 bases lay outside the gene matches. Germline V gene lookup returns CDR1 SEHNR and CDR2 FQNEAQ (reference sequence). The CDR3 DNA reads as TGTGCCAGCAGCTTAGAGACCACAGGGGAAGATACGCAGTATTTT. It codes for CASSLETTGEDTQYF.

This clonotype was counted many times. As DNA, the CDR3 is TGTGCCAGCAGCGCCGGACAGGGGATGAGCACAGATACGCAGTATTTT. Its protein is CASSAGQGMSTDTQYF. The chain uses TRBV9 and TRBJ2-3; 9 nucleotides align to TRBD1. Germline values: CDR1 SGDLS, CDR2 YYNGEE. The CDR3 has 16 residues. Trimming removed 3 bases from V and 0 bases from J; junction bases left unmatched: 5. The variable domain in full, completed from reference TRBV9 and TRBJ2-3, reads DSGVTQTPKHLITATGQRVTLRCSPRSGDLSVYWYQQSLDQGLQFLIQYYNGEERAKGNILERFSAQQFPDLHSELNLSSLELGDSALYFCASSAGQGMSTDTQYFGPGTRLTVL.

The CDR3 sequence: CSAMRDGGRYEQYF. Here the CDR3 DNA reads TGCAGTGCTATGAGGGACGGAGGGCGCTACGAGCAGTACTTC. The chain joins TRBV20-1 to TRBJ2-7; possibly TRBD2 for D (6 bases). V was shortened by 4 bases and J by 3 bases, with 16 bases between the two germline ends. Germline V gene sequence: CDR1 DFQATT, CDR2 SNEGSKA (reference sequence). The CDR3 has 14 amino acids.

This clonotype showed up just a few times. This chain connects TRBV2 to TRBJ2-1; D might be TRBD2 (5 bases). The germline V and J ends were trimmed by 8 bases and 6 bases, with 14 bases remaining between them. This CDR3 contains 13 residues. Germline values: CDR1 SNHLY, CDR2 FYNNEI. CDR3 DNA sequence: TGTGCCAGCGAAGATCTAGCCGGCAATGAGCAGTTCTTC. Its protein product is CASEDLAGNEQFF.

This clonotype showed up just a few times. CDR3 residues: CASRPTGAGYEQYF. CDR3 DNA: TGTGCCAGCAGACCAACAGGGGCCGGCTACGAGCAGTACTTC. The chain couples TRBV12-3 or TRBV12-4 to TRBJ2-7; 7 nucleotides align to TRBD1. J gave up 3 bases and V 6 bases, and 8 bases lay outside the gene matches. This CDR3 is 14 amino acids long.

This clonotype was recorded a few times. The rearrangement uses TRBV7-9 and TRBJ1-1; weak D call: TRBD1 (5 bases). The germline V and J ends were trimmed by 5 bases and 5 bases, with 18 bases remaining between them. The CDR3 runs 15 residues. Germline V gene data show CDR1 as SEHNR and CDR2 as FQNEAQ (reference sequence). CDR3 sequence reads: CASSKGTRIRTEAFF. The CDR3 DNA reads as TGTGCCAGCAGCAAAGGGACGAGGATTAGGACTGAAGCTTTCTTT. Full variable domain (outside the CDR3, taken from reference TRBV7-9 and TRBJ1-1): DTGVSQNPRHKITKRGQNVTFRCDPISEHNRLYWYRQTLGQGPEFLTYFQNEAQLEKSRLLSDRFSAERPKGSFSTLEIQRTEQGDSAMYLCASSKGTRIRTEAFFGQGTRLTVV.

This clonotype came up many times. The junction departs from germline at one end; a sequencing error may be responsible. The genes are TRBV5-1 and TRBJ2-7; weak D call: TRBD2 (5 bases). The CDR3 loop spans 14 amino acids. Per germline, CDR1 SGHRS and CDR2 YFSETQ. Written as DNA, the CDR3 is TGTGCCAGCAGCTTAGAGGGTGGGACCTACGAGCAGTACTTC. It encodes CASSLEGGTYEQYF.

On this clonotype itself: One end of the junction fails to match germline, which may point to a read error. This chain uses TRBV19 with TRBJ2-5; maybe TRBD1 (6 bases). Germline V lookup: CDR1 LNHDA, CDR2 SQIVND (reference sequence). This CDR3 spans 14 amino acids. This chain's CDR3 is CASSIRLSGETQHF. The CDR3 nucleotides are TGTGCCAGTAGTATACGGTTGTCAGGGGAGACCCAGCACTTC.

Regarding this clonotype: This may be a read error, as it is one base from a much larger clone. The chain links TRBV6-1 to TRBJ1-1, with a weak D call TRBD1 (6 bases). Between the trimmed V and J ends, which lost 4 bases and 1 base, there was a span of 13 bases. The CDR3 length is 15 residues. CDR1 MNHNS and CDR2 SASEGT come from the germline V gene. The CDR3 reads CASSGGQLTNTEAFF. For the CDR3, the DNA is TGTGCCAGCAGTGGTGGACAGCTCACGAACACTGAAGCTTTCTTT.

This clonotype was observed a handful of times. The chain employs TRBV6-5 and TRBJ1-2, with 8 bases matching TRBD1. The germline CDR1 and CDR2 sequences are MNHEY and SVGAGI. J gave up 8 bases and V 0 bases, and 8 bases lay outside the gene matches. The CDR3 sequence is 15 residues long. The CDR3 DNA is TGTGCCAGCAGTTACTCGCGGACAGGGTTTAGCGGCTACACCTTC. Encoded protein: CASSYSRTGFSGYTF.

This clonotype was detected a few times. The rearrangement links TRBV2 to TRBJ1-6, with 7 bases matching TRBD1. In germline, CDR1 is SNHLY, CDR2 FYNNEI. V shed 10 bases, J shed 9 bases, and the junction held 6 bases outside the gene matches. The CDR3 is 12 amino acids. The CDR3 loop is CATSTGASPLHF. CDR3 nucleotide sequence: TGTGCCACATCCACAGGGGCTTCACCCCTCCACTTT.

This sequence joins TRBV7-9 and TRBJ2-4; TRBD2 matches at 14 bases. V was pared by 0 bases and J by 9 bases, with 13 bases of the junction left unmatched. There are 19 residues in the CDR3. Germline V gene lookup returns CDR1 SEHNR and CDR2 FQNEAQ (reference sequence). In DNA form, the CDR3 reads TGTGCCAGCAGCTTAGCGTACGGGACTAGCGGGGGCAAGCGGGGCATTCAGTACTTC. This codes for CASSLAYGTSGGKRGIQYF.

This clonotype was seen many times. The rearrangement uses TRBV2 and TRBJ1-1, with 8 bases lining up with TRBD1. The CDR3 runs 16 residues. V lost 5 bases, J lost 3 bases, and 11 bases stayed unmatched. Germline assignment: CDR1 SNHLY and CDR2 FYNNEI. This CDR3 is CASSRFLTGEDTEAFF. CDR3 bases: TGTGCCAGCAGTCGATTCCTGACAGGGGAGGACACTGAAGCTTTCTTT.

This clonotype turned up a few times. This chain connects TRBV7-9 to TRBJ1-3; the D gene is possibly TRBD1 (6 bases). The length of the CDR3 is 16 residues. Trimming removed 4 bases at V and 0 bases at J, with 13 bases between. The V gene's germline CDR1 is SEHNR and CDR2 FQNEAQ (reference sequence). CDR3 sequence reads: CASSSRDTNSGNTIYF. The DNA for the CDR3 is TGTGCCAGCAGCTCCCGGGACACGAACTCTGGAAACACCATATATTTT.

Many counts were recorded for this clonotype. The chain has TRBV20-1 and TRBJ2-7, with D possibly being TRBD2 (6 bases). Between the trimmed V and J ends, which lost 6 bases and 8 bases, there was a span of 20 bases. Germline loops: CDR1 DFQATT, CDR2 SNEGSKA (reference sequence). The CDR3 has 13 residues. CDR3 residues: CSARVGLLGKQYF. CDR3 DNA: TGCAGTGCGCGGGTGGGACTCCTCGGCAAGCAGTACTTC.

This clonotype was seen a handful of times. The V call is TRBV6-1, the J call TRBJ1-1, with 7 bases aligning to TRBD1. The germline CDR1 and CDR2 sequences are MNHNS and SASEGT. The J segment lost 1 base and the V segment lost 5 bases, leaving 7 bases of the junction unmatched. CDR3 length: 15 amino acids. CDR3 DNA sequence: TGTGCCAGCAGTTCTACAGGGGACTCGAACACTGAAGCTTTCTTT. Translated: CASSSTGDSNTEAFF.